One T cell receptor (beta chain) is described in this entry. These data belong to a study of control samples from healthy donors and cancer patients. Germline V CDR1 and CDR2: SNHLY, FYNNEI. V shed 5 bases and J 10 bases; nucleotides not matched to a gene: 10. CDR3 length: 14 residues. Only in-frame clones appear in the TCRdb table, and some are missing; sequencing was by immunoSEQ multiplex PCR. The sample holds 120,000 or so clones, around nine tenths seen once. The J gene is TRBJ1-1, the V gene TRBV2; 10 bases map to TRBD1. The sample consisted of blood. The sequence was collected from a man between 25 and 39 years old in good health. This CDR3 is CASSPGQGYEVAFF. The CDR3 DNA follows: TGTGCCAGCAGTCCGGGACAGGGGTATGAGGTAGCTTTCTTT.